This T cell receptor beta chain was profiled in a study of cytomegalovirus exposure and HLA in healthy donors. PCR amplification relied on 60 Vbeta primers (plus 13 Jbeta primers). Produced via immunoSEQ multiplex PCR; TCRdb's table is partial and in-frame only. The table lists approximately 160,000 clones, about 75% of them singletons. The CDR3 loop spans 14 amino acids. V shed 9 bases, J shed 4 bases, and the junction held 7 bases outside the gene matches. Germline V gene sequence: CDR1 SEHNR, CDR2 FQNEAQ (reference sequence). This clone came up once. Sequences were obtained from PBMCs. The genes are TRBV7-9 and TRBJ2-3, with TRBD2 identical over 10 bases. The receptor's source is a woman aged 45-59 years in good health and CMV-seropositive. The CDR3 loop reads CASKRGGVADTQYF. The CDR3 nucleotides read TGTGCCAGTAAGCGGGGGGGAGTTGCAGATACGCAGTATTTT.